The 17 T cell receptor beta chains below all came from one sample that was sequenced in a study of blood T cell repertoires in COVID-19. Sequenced by immunoSEQ multiplex PCR; TCRdb stores in-frame clones only, minus some. The sample contains 250,000 to 300,000 clones, 65% to 90% of which appear only once. Material: PBMCs or T cells enriched from blood (not recorded which). The receptor source for this set is a man between 18 and 29 years old who had recovered from COVID-19.

This chain connects TRBV30 to TRBJ1-5; perhaps TRBD1 as D (5 bases). Germline CDR1 and CDR2: GTSNPN and SVGIG (reference sequence). This CDR3 has 15 residues. The V and J ends lost 5 bases and 0 bases respectively, with 14 bases between them. The CDR3: CAWGSQALSNQPQHF. As DNA, the CDR3 is TGTGCCTGGGGCTCACAGGCTCTTAGCAATCAGCCCCAGCATTTT.

The chain is built from TRBV5-4 and TRBJ2-3, with TRBD1 matching over 7 bases. Trimming removed 5 bases from V and 4 bases from J; junction bases left unmatched: 10. The germline gives CDR1 SGHNT, CDR2 YYREEE (reference sequence). The CDR3 covers 15 residues. In nucleotides, the CDR3 is TGTGCCAGCAGAGGCGGACAGGATATTCCAGATACGCAGTATTTT. Amino acids: CASRGGQDIPDTQYF.

The V gene is TRBV19, the J gene TRBJ1-2; 8 bases line up with TRBD1. The CDR3 extends over 14 amino acids. Germline-derived CDR1 and CDR2 are LNHDA and SQIVND (reference sequence). J gave up 4 bases and V 7 bases, and 8 bases lay outside the gene matches. In DNA, the CDR3 is TGTGCCAGTATTGGACAGGGCTGGGGCTATGGCTACACCTTC. Its protein is CASIGQGWGYGYTF.

This clone came up once. V is TRBV5-5 and J is TRBJ2-7; D possibly corresponds to TRBD1 (5 bases). Germline V gene lookup returns CDR1 SGHKS and CDR2 YYEKEE (reference sequence). The ends were cut back, 2 bases at V and 6 bases at J, with 12 bases in the middle. This CDR3 contains 13 residues. The CDR3 DNA reads TGTGCCAGCAGCTTCAGGCAGGGCGGCGAGCAGTACTTC. This encodes CASSFRQGGEQYF.

The chain links TRBV27 to TRBJ1-5; D is possibly TRBD1 (5 bases). This CDR3 has 12 residues. CDR1 and CDR2 from the germline V gene are MNHEY and SMNVEV (reference sequence). Deletions cut 5 bases from V and 6 bases from J, with 8 bases between. This CDR3 is CASSPQGQPQHF. The DNA for the CDR3 is TGTGCCAGCAGTCCGCAGGGTCAGCCCCAGCATTTT.

This clone was detected only a few times. The V and J genes are TRBV5-1 and TRBJ2-2; D is ambiguous. Germline V gene lookup returns CDR1 SGHRS and CDR2 YFSETQ. Trimming removed 0 bases at V and 6 bases at J, with 6 bases between. There are 13 residues in the CDR3. For the CDR3, the DNA is TGCGCCAGCAGCTTGGTGGCAGCCGGGGAGCTGTTTTTT. Its translation: CASSLVAAGELFF. The variable domain in full, completed from reference TRBV5-1 and TRBJ2-2, reads KAGVTQTPRYLIKTRGQQVTLSCSPISGHRSVSWYQQTPGQGLQFLFEYFSETQRNKGNFPGRFSGRQFSNSRSEMNVSTLELGDSALYLCASSLVAAGELFFGEGSRLTVL.

This clone was counted only a few times. This may be a read error, as it is one base from a much larger clone. This specimen includes other DNA sequences encoding the same CDR3. V and J are TRBV7-9 and TRBJ1-6; TRBD1 is a possible D gene (5 bases). The CDR3 loop spans 17 amino acids. Germline CDR1 is SEHNR and CDR2 is FQNEAQ (reference sequence). The CDR3 nucleotides read TGCCCCAGCAGCACCCACGACCGGGGGGGAGTAAATTCACCCCTCCACTTT. As protein: CPSSTHDRGGVNSPLHF.

The rearrangement uses TRBV25-1 and TRBJ1-5; TRBD1 is a possible D gene (5 bases). The CDR3 has 15 amino acids. Trimming stripped 3 bases from V and 6 bases from J, with 15 bases between. From germline, CDR1 is MGHDK and CDR2 SYGVNS. The CDR3 DNA is TGTGCCAGCAGTGACCTGACCAGGGTGTGTCAGCCCCAGCATTTT. Translated: CASSDLTRVCQPQHF.

V gene TRBV30 combines with J gene TRBJ1-2; D perhaps matches TRBD1 (6 bases). V shed 3 bases and J shed 1 base, with 18 bases lying between them. CDR3 length: 16 amino acids. CDR1 GTSNPN and CDR2 SVGIG come from the germline V gene (reference sequence). The chain's CDR3 is CAWRGYRTGINYGYTF. DNA for the CDR3: TGTGCCTGGAGGGGTTACCGAACAGGGATTAACTATGGCTACACCTTC.

The chain carries TRBV6-5 and TRBJ2-2; the D gene is possibly TRBD1 (5 bases). This CDR3 has 14 amino acids. Germline CDR1 MNHEY, CDR2 SVGAGI. V lost 0 bases, J lost 7 bases, and 9 bases lay in between. As DNA, the CDR3 is TGTGCCAGCAGTTACTCAGGGGTGATCGGGGAGCTGTTTTTT. It is translated as CASSYSGVIGELFF.

V gene TRBV5-4 combines with J gene TRBJ2-5; 7 positions match TRBD2. V lost 0 bases, J lost 4 bases, and 6 bases stayed unmatched. The CDR3 extends over 15 amino acids. Germline CDR1 SGHNT, CDR2 YYREEE (reference sequence). This CDR3 reads CASSLELGGRETQYF. The CDR3, as DNA: TGTGCCAGCAGCTTGGAGTTGGGGGGGAGAGAGACCCAGTACTTC.

J is TRBJ2-7 and V is TRBV30, with a weak D call TRBD2 (5 bases). V shed 5 bases and J shed 4 bases, with 9 bases lying between them. This CDR3 comprises 11 residues. Per germline, CDR1 GTSNPN and CDR2 SVGIG (reference sequence). CDR3 loop: CAWRREYEQYF. For the CDR3, the DNA is TGTGCCTGGCGACGGGAATACGAGCAGTACTTC.

The V gene is TRBV20-1, the J gene TRBJ1-4; tentative D call: TRBD1 (6 bases). The ends were cut back, 0 bases at V and 15 bases at J, with 11 bases in the middle. The CDR3 spans 11 residues. Per germline, CDR1 DFQATT and CDR2 SNEGSKA (reference sequence). The CDR3 DNA is TGCAGTGCTAGAGATTGGGACACATTGTTTTTT. This sequence encodes CSARDWDTLFF.

The DNA of the CDR3 is TGTGCCAGCAGCTTAGCTGTCCGCAATGAGCAGTTCTTC. It specifies CASSLAVRNEQFF. The rearrangement links TRBV7-2 to TRBJ2-1; D is unclear. Germline CDR1 SGHTA, CDR2 FQGNSA. V lost 0 bases and J lost 6, with 6 bases in between. The CDR3 is made up of 13 amino acids.

The J gene is TRBJ1-2, the V gene TRBV28, with D unclear. The CDR3 spans 13 residues. V was pared by 3 bases and J by 4 bases, with 9 bases between. Germline-derived CDR1 and CDR2 are MDHEN and SYDVKM. The CDR3: CASSFSVLYGYTF. Here the CDR3 DNA reads TGTGCCAGCAGTTTTAGCGTCCTCTATGGCTACACCTTC.

The CDR3 region is CASQGESYEQYF. The DNA for the CDR3 is TGTGCCAGTCAGGGGGAGAGCTACGAGCAGTACTTC. The chain has TRBV19 and TRBJ2-7; 7 bases match TRBD1. Germline CDR1 and CDR2: LNHDA and SQIVND (reference sequence). This CDR3 contains 12 residues. With 8 bases clipped from V and 3 bases from J, the junction kept 4 bases outside the gene matches.

This clone turned up a few times. V usage is TRBV7-8 and J usage is TRBJ2-7; a weak D match, TRBD1 (6 bases). The CDR3 spans 14 residues. V was pared by 10 bases and J by 0 bases, with 16 bases between. CDR1 is SGHVS, CDR2 FQNEAQ, per germline. The CDR3 spells CATTRGGISYEQYF. CDR3 in DNA: TGTGCCACTACGAGAGGGGGTATCTCCTACGAGCAGTACTTC.